Below, 18 T cell receptor beta chains from the same sample are listed, as sequenced in a study of shared clonotypes between healthy human individuals. Repertoires were generated with immunoSEQ multiplex PCR, while TCRdb's copy carries only in-frame clones and drops some. The sample contains over a million clones, about 80% of which appear only once. Sequenced: memory CD4+ T cells from PBMCs. Subset described: CD45RA-negative fraction. These TCRs come from a man younger than 30 in good health. Some clones in this sample may be carry-over from other donors' samples.

The genes are TRBV19 and TRBJ2-1; 11 nucleotides line up with TRBD2. The CDR3 has 16 amino acids. Germline CDR1 and CDR2: LNHDA and SQIVND (reference sequence). The trim removed 5 bases at V and 8 bases at J, leaving 11 bases unmatched. The CDR3 DNA reads TGTGCCAGTAGTGCTAGCGGGAGGCCGCGTCTGGATGAGCAGTTCTTC. Translation gives CASSASGRPRLDEQFF.

Regarding this clone: Given a much more abundant clone one base away, this may be a read error. Other DNA sequences in the same sample also yield this CDR3. This rearrangement joins TRBV7-3 to TRBJ2-1; 10 nucleotides line up with TRBD2. The V gene's germline CDR1 is SGHTA and CDR2 FQGTGA. The CDR3 runs 16 residues. The V segment lost 2 bases and the J segment 1 base; nucleotides outside the gene matches: 2. CDR3 DNA sequence: TGTGCCAGCAGCTTAGCTAGCGGGAGTTCCTACAATGAGCAGTTCTTC. Translation gives CASSLASGSSYNEQFF. The variable domain in full, with the rest retrieved from reference TRBV7-3 and TRBJ2-1, is GAGVSQTPSNKVTEKGKYVELRCDPISGHTALYWYRQSLGQGPEFLIYFQGTGAADDSGLPNDRFFAVRPEGSVSTLKIQRTERGDSAVYLCASSLASGSSYNEQFFGPGTRLTVL.

The V gene is TRBV7-8, the J gene TRBJ1-3; 11 nucleotides agree with TRBD1. Trimming at V came to 5 bases and at J to 3 bases, leaving 6 bases not matched to a gene. Germline CDR1 is SGHVS and CDR2 is FQNEAQ. The CDR3 sequence is 16 residues long. The CDR3 here is CASSLPGTGGGNTIYF. The CDR3 nucleotides are TGTGCCAGCAGCCTACCCGGGACAGGGGGTGGAAACACCATATATTTT.

This sequence joins TRBV7-2 and TRBJ2-3, with 14 bases fitting TRBD2. The CDR3 is 17 residues long. The V gene end was trimmed by 5 bases and the J gene end by 1 base; junction bases not matched to a gene: 5. Germline CDR1 reads SGHTA; CDR2 reads FQGNSA. CDR3 loop: CASSPPGLAGGTDTQYF. The DNA for the CDR3 is TGTGCCAGCAGCCCCCCGGGACTAGCGGGGGGCACAGATACGCAGTATTTT.

The chain's CDR3 is CASSETTGPTSYEQYF. In nucleotides, the CDR3 is TGCGCCAGCAGTGAGACAACGGGACCCACGTCCTACGAGCAGTACTTC. This chain links TRBV10-2 with TRBJ2-7, with D possibly called TRBD1 or TRBD2 (5 bases each). Germline V gene data show CDR1 as WSHSY and CDR2 as SAAADI. The V gene lost 2 bases and the J gene lost 1 base, with 15 bases spanning the gap. This CDR3 is 16 amino acids long.

This clone came up once. This rearrangement joins TRBV7-9 to TRBJ2-5; no reliable D call. Germline V lookup: CDR1 SEHNR, CDR2 FQNEAQ (reference sequence). V lost 5 bases and J lost 5, with 6 bases in between. CDR3 length equals 11 residues. In nucleotides, the CDR3 is TGTGCCAGCAGCGAATATGAGACCCAGTACTTC. This encodes CASSEYETQYF.

The rearrangement joins TRBV19 to TRBJ2-1; TRBD1 or TRBD2 may be the D gene (5 bases each). The germline gives CDR1 LNHDA, CDR2 SQIVND (reference sequence). The germline V and J ends were trimmed by 4 bases and 7 bases, with 14 bases remaining between them. This CDR3 comprises 14 residues. The CDR3 DNA reads as TGTGCCAGTAGTAGCTCAGGGAGAAGGAATGAGCAGTTCTTC. Translation: CASSSSGRRNEQFF. Full variable domain (rest looked up from reference TRBV19 and TRBJ2-1): DGGITQSPKYLFRKEGQNVTLSCEQNLNHDAMYWYRQDPGQGLRLIYYSQIVNDFQKGDIAEGYSVSREKKESFPLTVTSAQKNPTAFYLCASSSSGRRNEQFFGPGTRLTVL.

J is TRBJ1-3 and V is TRBV6-1; D is unresolved. The CDR3 has 14 amino acids. Trimming took off 8 bases at V and 8 bases at J, with 19 bases between the two ends. In germline, CDR1 is MNHNS, CDR2 SASEGT. In DNA, the CDR3 is TGTGCCAGCCGACAACATAGCCTGGAACACACCATATATTTT. Protein product: CASRQHSLEHTIYF.

The CDR3 loop reads CASSPPGGPEAFF. CDR3 DNA sequence: TGTGCCAGCAGTCCGCCCGGCGGCCCTGAAGCTTTCTTT. This sequence joins TRBV28 and TRBJ1-1; D is undetermined. V was shortened by 5 bases and J by 6 bases, with 13 bases between the two germline ends. CDR1 is MDHEN, CDR2 SYDVKM, per germline. The CDR3 covers 13 residues.

The chain links TRBV7-8 to TRBJ2-2; D remains ambiguous. Germline values: CDR1 SGHVS, CDR2 FQNEAQ. With 1 base removed from V and 3 bases from J, the gap between germline ends came to 15 bases. This CDR3 has 17 residues. The CDR3 sequence: CASSLEPWGSDTGELFF. DNA for the CDR3: TGTGCCAGCAGCTTAGAGCCTTGGGGTTCAGACACCGGGGAGCTGTTTTTT.

V usage is TRBV10-3 and J usage is TRBJ2-2; unclear D gene. CDR1 is ENHRY, CDR2 SYGVKD, per germline. The V gene lost 0 bases and the J gene lost 2 bases, with 7 bases spanning the gap. There are 15 residues in the CDR3. CDR3 DNA sequence: TGTGCCATCAGTGAGTCGTCAGGAAACACCGGGGAGCTGTTTTTT. Protein product: CAISESSGNTGELFF.

The rearrangement uses TRBV28 and TRBJ2-1, with 8 bases lining up with TRBD2. The CDR3 runs to 11 residues. V trimming: 7 bases; J trimming: 12 bases; junction bases outside the gene matches: 5. Germline V gene data show CDR1 as MDHEN and CDR2 as SYDVKM. Here the CDR3 reads CASTSGGAQFF. CDR3 sequence (DNA): TGTGCCAGCACCTCGGGGGGGGCGCAGTTCTTC.

The chain couples TRBV7-9 to TRBJ2-2; 7 bases map to TRBD1. CDR1 and CDR2 from the germline V gene are SEHNR and FQNEAQ (reference sequence). With V trimmed by 5 bases and J by 6 bases, 6 bases remained unmatched. The CDR3 is made up of 14 amino acids. The CDR3 DNA is TGTGCCAGCAGCATACCTACAGGGGCCGGGGAGCTGTTTTTT. Protein product: CASSIPTGAGELFF.

The genes are TRBV19 and TRBJ1-5; 7 positions agree with TRBD1. The CDR3 is made up of 14 amino acids. V shed 4 bases and J 11 bases; nucleotides not matched to a gene: 11. Germline V CDR1 and CDR2: LNHDA, SQIVND (reference sequence). The CDR3 protein is CASSSRQGLRAQHF. CDR3 coding DNA: TGTGCCAGTAGTAGCAGACAGGGTCTTAGGGCCCAGCATTTT.

J is TRBJ2-7 and V is TRBV5-6; weak D call: TRBD1 (5 bases). Trimming left V 0 bases short and J 5 bases short, with 12 bases between. The germline CDR1 and CDR2 sequences are SGHDT and YYEEEE. The CDR3 loop spans 14 amino acids. In nucleotides, the CDR3 is TGTGCCAGCAGCTTGGGTGGGCAGGGAAACGAGCAGTACTTC. Translating it yields CASSLGGQGNEQYF.

The chain couples TRBV4-2 to TRBJ1-1; possible D gene TRBD1, 6 bases. The germline CDR1 and CDR2 sequences are LGHNA and YNFKEQ. Trimming shortened V by 1 base and J by 3 bases, and 15 bases separated the two germline ends. CDR3 size: 16 residues. This CDR3 is CASSQGRGAGYTEAFF. CDR3 DNA sequence: TGTGCCAGCAGCCAAGGACGGGGGGCAGGTTACACTGAAGCTTTCTTT.

The chain has TRBV6-1 and TRBJ1-5; D gene ambiguous. The V and J ends lost 0 bases and 7 bases respectively, with 4 bases between them. The CDR3 is 12 amino acids. Germline V gene data show CDR1 as MNHNS and CDR2 as SASEGT. The CDR3 region is CASSEAGQPQHF. CDR3 in DNA: TGTGCCAGCAGTGAAGCAGGCCAGCCCCAGCATTTT.

This clone came up a few times. The chain combines TRBV9 with TRBJ2-2, with D perhaps matching TRBD2 (5 bases). There are 17 residues in the CDR3. From germline, CDR1 is SGDLS and CDR2 YYNGEE. Trimming pared 4 bases from V and 3 bases from J, leaving 19 bases between. The CDR3 protein is CASSPQVRGADTGELFF. CDR3 coding DNA: TGTGCCAGCAGCCCCCAGGTTCGGGGAGCAGACACCGGGGAGCTGTTTTTT.